The T cell receptor (beta chain) described here comes from a study of control samples from healthy donors and cancer patients. Generated by immunoSEQ multiplex PCR, the TCRdb table keeps only in-frame clones and is missing some. In the table there are around 120,000 clones, around 89% of which are singletons. Germline V gives CDR1 SNHLY, CDR2 FYNNEI. The V gene end was trimmed by 5 bases and the J gene end by 5 bases; junction bases not matched to a gene: 5. CDR3 size: 13 residues. The sequence came from a woman between 45 and 65 years old with colorectal cancer. This rearrangement joins TRBV2 to TRBJ2-5, with 7 bases fitting TRBD1. The sequenced sample consisted of PBMCs. Written as DNA, the CDR3 is TGTGCCAGCAGTCTCATCAGGGGGGAGACCCAGTACTTC. Residues: CASSLIRGETQYF.